The 21 T cell receptor beta chains in this list originate from one sample, sequenced in a study of T cells in Graves' hyperthyroidism and ophthalmopathy. Amplified regions were TCR beta CDR3 sequences from RNA transcripts. First-round RT-PCR with HTBI primers amplified the TCR CDR3 region. MiXCR was run by TCRdb on the multiplex PCR reads, yielding one entry per CDR3 protein. The repertoire holds some 620,000 distinct CDR3 sequences, with under 20% as singletons. Sequenced input: blood. These receptors were taken from a woman aged 25 to 39 with Graves' hyperthyroidism.

In nucleotides, the CDR3 is TGCAGTGCTATCAGGGGGGGGGTAGGGAACATTCAGTACTTC. The encoded protein is CSAIRGGVGNIQYF. The V call is TRBV20-1, the J call TRBJ2-4, with D perhaps assigned TRBD1 or TRBD2 (7 bases each). This CDR3 region has 14 residues. In germline, CDR1 is DFQATT, CDR2 SNEGSKA (reference sequence). The V end was cut by 4 bases, the J end by 7 bases, with 17 bases between.

This clonotype was detected ten times or more. J is TRBJ1-2 and V is TRBV2, with 7 bases that match TRBD1. Germline lookup yields CDR1 SNHLY and CDR2 FYNNEI. Unmatched junction bases numbered 7, after V lost 5 bases and J lost 7 bases. CDR3 length: 13 residues. The CDR3 is CASSQDRDTGYTF. Written as DNA, the CDR3 is TGTGCCAGCAGTCAAGACAGGGACACTGGCTACACCTTC.

This clonotype appeared many times. The chain is built from TRBV5-1 and TRBJ2-3, with 13 bases matching TRBD2. The germline V gene has CDR1 SGHRS and CDR2 YFSETQ. With 4 bases clipped from V and 2 bases from J, the junction kept 4 bases outside the gene matches. This CDR3 contains 16 residues. The CDR3 region has the DNA TGCGCCAGCAGCCACGGGACTAGCGGGACCACAGATACGCAGTATTTT. Encoded protein: CASSHGTSGTTDTQYF.

This clonotype was observed a handful of times. This chain joins TRBV27 and TRBJ2-1, with 8 bases fitting TRBD2. Germline CDR1 MNHEY, CDR2 SMNVEV (reference sequence). The CDR3 spans 18 residues. The V and J ends lost 3 bases and 0 bases, in that order; junction bases with no gene match: 10. CDR3 in amino acids: CASSFGYGRGHSYNEQFF. As DNA, the CDR3 is TGTGCCAGCAGTTTCGGTTACGGGAGGGGCCACTCCTACAATGAGCAGTTCTTC.

This clonotype occurred many times. The rearrangement uses TRBV7-2 and TRBJ2-4, with 11 bases fitting TRBD2. V dropped 0 bases and J dropped 8; count of bases not matched to a gene: 6. This CDR3 has 16 amino acids. The V gene's germline CDR1 is SGHTA and CDR2 FQGNSA. CDR3 bases: TGTGCCAGCAGCTTAGCAGCTACTAGCGGGAGCTACATTCAGTACTTC. Translation gives CASSLAATSGSYIQYF.

This clonotype has more than one count but fewer than ten. V is TRBV10-3 and J is TRBJ2-7, with 7 bases aligning to TRBD2. Germline V gene sequence: CDR1 ENHRY, CDR2 SYGVKD. The CDR3 has 13 residues. Trimming at V came to 6 bases and at J to 2 bases, leaving 4 bases not matched to a gene. The CDR3 protein is CAIREGGPYEQYF. Here the CDR3 DNA reads TGTGCCATCAGGGAGGGAGGGCCCTACGAGCAGTACTTC.

There are a few counts of this clonotype. In nucleotides, the CDR3 is TGTGCCAGCAGCTTAGACACGACGGAGCTCGTCTACACCTTC. Its protein is CASSLDTTELVYTF. The chain employs TRBV7-8 and TRBJ1-2; D is uncertain. Germline-derived CDR1 and CDR2 are SGHVS and FQNEAQ. The length of the CDR3 is 14 residues. V lost 1 base, J lost 10 bases, and 16 bases lay in between.

In this sample, this clonotype turned up many times. This sequence joins TRBV28 and TRBJ2-1; 9 bases match TRBD2. Germline V gene data show CDR1 as MDHEN and CDR2 as SYDVKM. The V and J ends lost 4 bases and 0 bases, in that order; junction bases with no gene match: 10. The length of the CDR3 is 18 residues. CDR3 sequence reads: CASSSIRLADSSYNEQFF. CDR3 in DNA: TGTGCCAGCAGTTCTATCCGACTAGCGGATAGCTCCTACAATGAGCAGTTCTTC. Using reference TRBV28 and TRBJ2-1 for the parts outside the CDR3, the full variable domain is DVKVTQSSRYLVKRTGEKVFLECVQDMDHENMFWYRQDPGLGLRLIYFSYDVKMKEKGDIPEGYSVSREKKERFSLILESASTNQTSMYLCASSSIRLADSSYNEQFFGPGTRLTVL.

This clonotype was observed a handful of times. The genes are TRBV5-1 and TRBJ2-5; TRBD1 is a possible D gene (6 bases). This CDR3 contains 14 residues. V lost 3 bases and J lost 5, with 14 bases in between. Germline V CDR1 and CDR2: SGHRS, YFSETQ. The CDR3 here is CASSSGTLGETQYF. The CDR3 DNA is TGCGCCAGCAGCTCCGGGACACTCGGGGAGACCCAGTACTTC.

The DNA of the CDR3 is TGCGCCAGCAGCCAAGACGTTGCGGGAGGGTCCTACGAGCAGTACTTC. This codes for CASSQDVAGGSYEQYF. The J gene is TRBJ2-7, the V gene TRBV4-3, with 9 bases aligning to TRBD2. V was pared by 0 bases and J by 1 base, with 4 bases of the junction left unmatched. The germline V gene has CDR1 LGHNA and CDR2 YSLEER. The CDR3 sequence is 16 residues long.

This clonotype has at least ten counts. This chain links TRBV18 with TRBJ2-1; D possibly corresponds to TRBD1 (6 bases). The CDR3 is 14 amino acids. Germline CDR1 KGHSH, CDR2 LQKENI. Trimming pared 4 bases from V and 5 bases from J, leaving 12 bases between. The CDR3 spells CASSQPGHDNEQFF. In DNA form, the CDR3 reads TGTGCCAGCTCACAGCCGGGACACGACAATGAGCAGTTCTTC.

This clonotype was detected ten times or more. The genes are TRBV20-1 and TRBJ2-7; D is perhaps TRBD1 (6 bases). This CDR3 spans 12 amino acids. Deletions cut 7 bases from V and 2 bases from J, with 12 bases between. Germline loops: CDR1 DFQATT, CDR2 SNEGSKA (reference sequence). The CDR3: CSGWTVTYEQYF. CDR3 coding DNA: TGCAGTGGTTGGACAGTTACCTACGAGCAGTACTTC.

This clonotype was counted many times. This chain joins TRBV20-1 and TRBJ2-3; D gene ambiguous. V dropped 6 bases and J dropped 0 bases, with 19 bases sitting between them. This CDR3 contains 16 residues. Germline V gene data show CDR1 as DFQATT and CDR2 as SNEGSKA (reference sequence). The CDR3 sequence is CSAWVQSFSSTDTQYF. The CDR3 DNA follows: TGCAGTGCCTGGGTCCAGAGTTTTTCTAGCACAGATACGCAGTATTTT.

This clonotype was detected only a few times. This rearrangement joins TRBV30 to TRBJ2-6; the D gene is possibly TRBD2 (5 bases). CDR3 length: 15 residues. Between the trimmed V and J ends, which lost 4 bases and 0 bases, there was a span of 10 bases. Per germline, CDR1 GTSNPN and CDR2 SVGIG (reference sequence). The chain's CDR3 is CAWTGGLSGANVLTF. CDR3 bases: TGTGCCTGGACCGGCGGACTCTCTGGGGCCAACGTCCTGACTTTC.

This clonotype has only a few counts. This chain uses TRBV20-1 with TRBJ2-7, with no clear D. Germline V lookup: CDR1 DFQATT, CDR2 SNEGSKA (reference sequence). The CDR3 has 12 residues. The V and J ends lost 2 bases and 3 bases respectively, with 8 bases between them. The CDR3 loop is CSARNWNYEQYF. As DNA, the CDR3 is TGCAGTGCTAGAAACTGGAACTACGAGCAGTACTTC.

In this sample, this clonotype turned up many times. This chain joins TRBV27 and TRBJ2-3, with 7 nucleotides matching TRBD1. Unmatched junction bases numbered 9, after V lost 5 bases and J lost 1 base. The CDR3 runs 16 residues. Germline V gene data show CDR1 as MNHEY and CDR2 as SMNVEV (reference sequence). CDR3 DNA: TGTGCCAGCAGTCCAGCGAGAACAGGGGGCACAGATACGCAGTATTTT. Residues: CASSPARTGGTDTQYF.

The genes are TRBV18 and TRBJ2-7; 8 nucleotides match TRBD1. V shed 6 bases, J shed 0 bases, and the junction held 7 bases outside the gene matches. CDR1 is KGHSH, CDR2 LQKENI, per germline. The CDR3 spans 15 residues. The CDR3 protein is CASSAGTGLSYEQYF. The CDR3 nucleotides are TGTGCCAGCTCGGCCGGGACAGGCCTCTCCTACGAGCAGTACTTC.

A single count supports this clonotype. The genes are TRBV12-5 and TRBJ2-7; the D gene could be TRBD1 or TRBD2 (6 bases each). The CDR3 covers 15 residues. CDR1 is LGHNT and CDR2 is FRNRAP in the germline V gene. V was clipped by 1 base and J by 3 bases, with 13 bases between them. The CDR3 DNA sequence: TGTGCTAGTGGTTTGGGACTAGGGGGTAACTACGAGCAGTACTTC. It yields the protein CASGLGLGGNYEQYF.

For this clonotype: This may be a read error, as it is one base from a much larger clone. The V and J genes are TRBV6-4 and TRBJ2-7, with a weak D call TRBD1 (5 bases). Germline V lookup: CDR1 MRHNA, CDR2 SNTAGT. The CDR3 is 13 residues long. CDR3 loop: CTSSILGAYEQYF. Written as DNA, the CDR3 is TGTACCAGCAGCATTCTAGGGGCCTACGAGCAGTACTTC.

The chain uses TRBV30 and TRBJ2-7; maybe TRBD2 (5 bases). This CDR3 contains 15 residues. V dropped 5 bases and J dropped 0 bases, with 17 bases sitting between them. Germline CDR1 reads GTSNPN; CDR2 reads SVGIG (reference sequence). CDR3 sequence (DNA): TGTGCCTGGGGGAGTCGGCAAGCCCCCTCCTACGAGCAGTACTTC. Translated, it gives CAWGSRQAPSYEQYF.

The chain recombines TRBV10-3 with TRBJ2-7, with D possibly being TRBD2 (6 bases). This CDR3 spans 13 amino acids. The V end lost 6 bases, the J end lost 4 bases, and 13 bases lay between the germline ends. Germline values: CDR1 ENHRY, CDR2 SYGVKD. In DNA, the CDR3 is TGTGCCATCAGACCGGGAGATAATTACGAGCAGTACTTC. Translated, it gives CAIRPGDNYEQYF.